This record concerns one T cell receptor (beta chain) sequence. The CDR3 is 12 amino acids. V was shortened by 11 bases and J by 7 bases, with 17 bases between the two germline ends. The sample belongs to a study of T-cell reconstitution after alpha-beta-depleted transplantation in children. A TCRbeta library incorporating unique molecular identifiers was prepared. TCRdb recomputed calls from the PCR reads with MiXCR, one row per CDR3 protein. The table has 500,000 to 600,000 distinct CDR3 sequences, approximately 32% seen once. The receptor was derived from a human donor who donated a stem cell graft to a child with aplastic anemia. The specimen was PBMCs from the stem cell graft donor, collected from the stem cell graft. V is TRBV12-3 or TRBV12-4 and J is TRBJ1-2; D unclear. Here the CDR3 DNA reads TGTGCCGCTCTGACTGGAACGGCTGGCTACACCTTC. It encodes CAALTGTAGYTF.